The rows below give T cell receptor beta chains drawn from one sample of a study of human T cells and chemical hapten exposure. TCRdb redid the calling of the RACE reads with MiXCR, one entry per CDR3 protein. The sample lists tens of thousands of distinct CDR3 sequences; 5% to 8% were seen once. Sequencing used whole blood, obtained in connection with sensitization to the hapten diphenylcyclopropenone (DPC). The receptor set was obtained from a woman in her 30s with alopecia areata. Some clones in this sample may be carry-over from other donors' samples. The CDR3 runs from the conserved cysteine through the conserved F or W. Fields, in order: CDR3 protein, D gene, CDR3 length, clone size, V gene. The D gene is left open where the match is weak. Not all rows give a size; the values are once, few, many and, for expanded clones, a class.

cdr3_aa: CSVELTGSQETQYF
d_call: -
cdr3_length: 14
clone_size: many
v_call: TRBV29-1

cdr3_aa: CASSPAGLAYEQYF
d_call: -
cdr3_length: 14
clone_size: few
v_call: TRBV3-1

cdr3_aa: CASSLGSGGSYEQYF
d_call: TRBD2
cdr3_length: 15
clone_size: -
v_call: TRBV7-8

cdr3_aa: CASSAYRGRGTDTQYF
d_call: TRBD1
cdr3_length: 16
clone_size: -
v_call: TRBV6-2/TRBV6-3

cdr3_aa: CASSAQGQEKDTGELFF
d_call: TRBD1
cdr3_length: 17
clone_size: -
v_call: TRBV9

cdr3_aa: CASSLEDYNEQFF
d_call: -
cdr3_length: 13
clone_size: many
v_call: TRBV7-9

cdr3_aa: CASSEGQYNEQFF
d_call: TRBD1
cdr3_length: 13
clone_size: -
v_call: TRBV5-4

cdr3_aa: CASTPIGARVGNQPQHF
d_call: -
cdr3_length: 17
clone_size: many
v_call: TRBV28

cdr3_aa: CASSGQGSSYEQYF
d_call: TRBD1
cdr3_length: 14
clone_size: few
v_call: TRBV19

cdr3_aa: CASSLPQTDTQYF
d_call: -
cdr3_length: 13
clone_size: many
v_call: TRBV28

cdr3_aa: CASSGVANVLTF
d_call: -
cdr3_length: 12
clone_size: few
v_call: TRBV9

cdr3_aa: CAIMENRETDTQYF
d_call: -
cdr3_length: 14
clone_size: many
v_call: TRBV10-3

cdr3_aa: CASSFKVGQPQHF
d_call: -
cdr3_length: 13
clone_size: few
v_call: TRBV7-2

cdr3_aa: CASSSRQENTEAFF
d_call: -
cdr3_length: 14
clone_size: -
v_call: TRBV5-1

cdr3_aa: CASRPYRGPYEQYF
d_call: TRBD1
cdr3_length: 14
clone_size: many
v_call: TRBV28

cdr3_aa: CASTGQTESGNTIYF
d_call: TRBD1
cdr3_length: 15
clone_size: many
v_call: TRBV28

cdr3_aa: CASSYKTLRSMDTQYF
d_call: -
cdr3_length: 16
clone_size: few
v_call: TRBV6-2/TRBV6-3

cdr3_aa: CASSLQATGSNQPQHF
d_call: TRBD1
cdr3_length: 16
clone_size: -
v_call: TRBV12-3/TRBV12-4

cdr3_aa: CASSTRLAGHSGANVLTF
d_call: TRBD2
cdr3_length: 18
clone_size: -
v_call: TRBV7-2

cdr3_aa: CASRERDGILQPQHF
d_call: -
cdr3_length: 15
clone_size: many
v_call: TRBV6-1

cdr3_aa: CSARGLARGSGEQYF
d_call: TRBD2
cdr3_length: 15
clone_size: -
v_call: TRBV20-1

cdr3_aa: CASSYPGQNKPQHF
d_call: -
cdr3_length: 14
clone_size: -
v_call: TRBV6-2/TRBV6-3

cdr3_aa: CASSPDTGEQYF
d_call: -
cdr3_length: 12
clone_size: many
v_call: TRBV3-1

cdr3_aa: CASSSSGTGVKDEQYF
d_call: TRBD1
cdr3_length: 16
clone_size: few
v_call: TRBV28

cdr3_aa: CSAAGNSNQPQHF
d_call: -
cdr3_length: 13
clone_size: many
v_call: TRBV20-1

cdr3_aa: CASRQFSNQPQHF
d_call: -
cdr3_length: 13
clone_size: -
v_call: TRBV7-8

cdr3_aa: CASRRDSNQPQHF
d_call: -
cdr3_length: 13
clone_size: many
v_call: TRBV5-1

cdr3_aa: CASSLVADTDTQYF
d_call: -
cdr3_length: 14
clone_size: many
v_call: TRBV7-2

cdr3_aa: CASSPLPGNSYNSPLHF
d_call: -
cdr3_length: 17
clone_size: many
v_call: TRBV18

cdr3_aa: CAIGQPYSNQPQHF
d_call: -
cdr3_length: 14
clone_size: -
v_call: TRBV10-3